This TCR beta chain was documented in a study of blood T cell repertoires in COVID-19. Overall study: There were acute and convalescent COVID-19 samples, and they came from the United States, Italy and Spain. PBMCs, B-cell-depleted T cells, or T cells were the source of the cDNA or gDNA that made up the material.

Participants, roughly 18 to 100 years old, spanned 25 or so US areas. Categorization into cohorts depended on clinical history that participants reported. Here immunoSEQ multiplex PCR was the method, and the copy in TCRdb shows in-frame clones only, minus some. Counted here are roughly 200,000 clones, 86% occurring once; the ten biggest clones make up around 6%. In this sample, this clone turned up once. This CDR3 has 16 amino acids. V dropped 4 bases and J dropped 2; count of bases not matched to a gene: 6. Germline-derived CDR1 and CDR2 are SGHRS and YFSETQ. Sequences were obtained from PBMCs or T cells enriched from blood (not recorded which). The receptor's source is a man aged 35 to 55 with acute COVID-19. The chain recombines TRBV5-1 with TRBJ2-1; 10 nucleotides line up with TRBD1. CDR3 bases: TGCGCCAGCAGCCCCTCCGGGACAGGGGCCTACAATGAGCAGTTCTTC. This encodes CASSPSGTGAYNEQFF.